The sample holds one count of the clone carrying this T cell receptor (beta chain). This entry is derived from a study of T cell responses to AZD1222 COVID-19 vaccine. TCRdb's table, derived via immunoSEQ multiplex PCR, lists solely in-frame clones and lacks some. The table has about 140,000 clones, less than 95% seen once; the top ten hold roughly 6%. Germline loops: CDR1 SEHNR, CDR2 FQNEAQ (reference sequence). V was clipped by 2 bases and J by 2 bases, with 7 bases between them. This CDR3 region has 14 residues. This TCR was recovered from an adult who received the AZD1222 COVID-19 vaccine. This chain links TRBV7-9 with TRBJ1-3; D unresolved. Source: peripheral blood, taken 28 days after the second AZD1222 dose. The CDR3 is CASSLPGPGNTIYF. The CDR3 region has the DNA TGTGCCAGCAGCTTACCGGGCCCTGGAAACACCATATATTTT.